Below, 32 T cell receptor beta chains from the same sample are listed, as sequenced in a study of CD8 T cells in ankylosing spondylitis. Each CDR3 protein gets one entry after TCRdb re-called the 5' RACE reads with MiXCR. Of 250,000 or so distinct CDR3 sequences in the sample, roughly 25% were seen once. The specimen was blood, either unsorted or a sorted T cell fraction (not recorded which). These receptors came from a male donor with ankylosing spondylitis or in good health (not recorded which).

The rearrangement joins TRBV15 to TRBJ2-7; D is possibly TRBD1 or TRBD2 (5 bases each). Germline V gives CDR1 LNHNV, CDR2 YYDKDF (reference sequence). Trimming pared 0 bases from V and 2 bases from J, leaving 17 bases between. This CDR3 has 17 amino acids. CDR3 bases: TGTGCCACCAGCAGAGATGGGGTTGCCGGGGACCCCTACGAGCAGTACTTC. This encodes CATSRDGVAGDPYEQYF.

This clonotype was seen more than once but under ten times. The DNA of the CDR3 is TGTGCCAGCAGTGAAGCGATTTCGAGGGGTTTTTCCGAAAAACTGTTTTTT. It yields the protein CASSEAISRGFSEKLFF. V and J are TRBV6-1 and TRBJ1-4; tentative D call: TRBD1 (5 bases). Looked up from germline, CDR1 is MNHNS and CDR2 is SASEGT. The CDR3 totals 17 residues. The V end was cut by 0 bases, the J end by 8 bases, with 19 bases between.

The chain couples TRBV20-1 to TRBJ2-3; TRBD2 matches at 7 bases. This CDR3 has 14 amino acids. The V and J ends lost 5 bases and 2 bases, in that order; junction bases with no gene match: 7. Germline assignment: CDR1 DFQATT and CDR2 SNEGSKA (reference sequence). CDR3: CSALKRGATDTQYF. As DNA, the CDR3 is TGCAGTGCTCTGAAGCGGGGAGCCACAGATACGCAGTATTTT.

This clonotype was recorded many times. The J gene is TRBJ1-5, the V gene TRBV29-1, with D tentatively TRBD1 (5 bases). This CDR3 is built from 12 residues. Per the germline V gene, CDR1 is SQVTM and CDR2 is ANQGSEA. V dropped 6 bases and J dropped 4 bases, with 10 bases sitting between them. The CDR3 sequence is CSVKGTNQPQHF. The DNA for the CDR3 is TGCAGCGTCAAAGGGACTAATCAGCCCCAGCATTTT.

The rearrangement links TRBV7-8 to TRBJ2-2; D gene unclear. The CDR3 runs 15 residues. CDR1 and CDR2 from the germline V gene are SGHVS and FQNEAQ. V dropped 7 bases and J dropped 2 bases, with 14 bases sitting between them. The CDR3 sequence is CASTTLSYNTGELFF. The CDR3 DNA reads TGTGCCAGCACGACTCTAAGTTATAACACCGGGGAGCTGTTTTTT.

V and J are TRBV20-1 and TRBJ2-3; 9 bases match TRBD2. Germline lookup yields CDR1 DFQATT and CDR2 SNEGSKA (reference sequence). The CDR3 covers 17 residues. J gave up 0 bases and V 4 bases, and 11 bases lay outside the gene matches. CDR3 coding DNA: TGCAGTGCTACCGACCTAGCGGGGCGTGCTAGCACAGATACGCAGTATTTT. Translating it yields CSATDLAGRASTDTQYF.

This clonotype showed up many times. V and J are TRBV7-3 and TRBJ2-3, with TRBD2 matching 15 bases. V trimming: 5 bases; J trimming: 2 bases; junction bases outside the gene matches: 5. CDR3 length: 17 residues. The germline gives CDR1 SGHTA, CDR2 FQGTGA. The CDR3 sequence is CASSRRTSGGDTDTQYF. DNA of the CDR3: TGTGCCAGCAGCCGCCGGACTAGCGGGGGGGACACAGATACGCAGTATTTT.

This clonotype was recorded at least ten times. The chain combines TRBV3-1 with TRBJ2-1; D not certain. Between the trimmed V and J ends, which lost 1 base and 8 bases, there was a span of 15 bases. CDR1 and CDR2 (germline): LGHDT, YNNKEL (reference sequence). The CDR3 is 15 amino acids. CDR3 nucleotide sequence: TGTGCCAGCAGCCAAGTTGGTCGTATGTTCGATGAGCAGTTCTTC. Protein product: CASSQVGRMFDEQFF.

This clonotype was seen repeatedly, ten times or more. The rearrangement uses TRBV20-1 and TRBJ2-5, with TRBD2 matching 9 bases. This CDR3 comprises 15 residues. Germline CDR1 DFQATT, CDR2 SNEGSKA (reference sequence). V was clipped by 5 bases and J by 3 bases; unmatched bases: 10. Here the CDR3 DNA reads TGCAGTGCTCCTCCCGGCGGGGGGGCAAAAGAGACCCAGTACTTC. Amino acid sequence: CSAPPGGGAKETQYF.

This clonotype was seen repeatedly, ten times or more. This chain uses TRBV29-1 with TRBJ2-7; 7 bases are shared with TRBD2. The CDR3 runs 13 residues. V trimming: 4 bases; J trimming: 9 bases; junction bases outside the gene matches: 12. Germline V gene data show CDR1 as SQVTM and CDR2 as ANQGSEA. The CDR3 region has the DNA TGCAGCGTTGCTGGACCCGGGGGGTTTGTGCAGTACTTC. As protein: CSVAGPGGFVQYF.

This clonotype showed up just a few times. The chain carries TRBV2 and TRBJ2-3; 12 nucleotides match TRBD2. This CDR3 has 18 residues. Germline V gives CDR1 SNHLY, CDR2 FYNNEI. The ends lost 6 bases at V and 0 bases at J; junction bases unmatched: 10. For the CDR3, the DNA is TGTGCCAGCAGGAACCCCCTAGCGGGGGGGTCTAGCACAGATACGCAGTATTTT. This sequence encodes CASRNPLAGGSSTDTQYF.

This clonotype has just a few counts. The genes are TRBV30 and TRBJ2-7; 7 bases map to TRBD2. The germline V gene has CDR1 GTSNPN and CDR2 SVGIG (reference sequence). The CDR3 loop spans 12 amino acids. This CDR3 is CAGRAGRHEQYF. CDR3 coding DNA: TGTGCGGGGAGGGCAGGCAGACACGAGCAGTACTTC.

The chain couples TRBV29-1 to TRBJ2-7; a weak D match, TRBD1 (6 bases). CDR1 is SQVTM and CDR2 is ANQGSEA in the germline V gene. V lost 6 bases, J lost 3 bases, and 12 bases lay in between. This CDR3 region has 12 residues. CDR3 sequence reads: CSVSRGGYEQYF. CDR3 bases: TGCAGCGTCTCCCGAGGGGGCTACGAGCAGTACTTC.

This clonotype occurred many times. The CDR3 region is CSVGLTTDTQYF. The CDR3 DNA is TGCAGCGTTGGGTTGACTACAGATACGCAGTATTTT. The rearrangement joins TRBV29-1 to TRBJ2-3; unclear D gene. The V gene's germline CDR1 is SQVTM and CDR2 ANQGSEA. This CDR3 is built from 12 residues. V was cut by 4 bases and J by 3 bases, with 8 bases left in between.

This chain connects TRBV20-1 to TRBJ2-1, with D possibly matching TRBD1 (6 bases). V was cut by 3 bases and J by 1 base, with 10 bases left in between. The length of the CDR3 is 14 residues. In germline, CDR1 is DFQATT, CDR2 SNEGSKA (reference sequence). The CDR3 coding sequence is TGCAGTGCTAGGGTGGACAGATCCTACAATGAGCAGTTCTTC. This gives the protein CSARVDRSYNEQFF.

There are many counts of this clonotype. The chain is built from TRBV20-1 and TRBJ2-1, with unresolved D. Trimming took off 4 bases at V and 5 bases at J, with 18 bases between the two ends. This CDR3 is 15 amino acids long. CDR1 and CDR2 from the germline V gene are DFQATT and SNEGSKA (reference sequence). CDR3 sequence (DNA): TGCAGTGCTATCCCACCTGGGATTGGGGACAATGAGCAGTTCTTC. Its protein product is CSAIPPGIGDNEQFF.

This clonotype was counted ten times or more. The rearrangement links TRBV20-1 to TRBJ2-1; tentative D call: TRBD1 (6 bases). Germline-derived CDR1 and CDR2 are DFQATT and SNEGSKA (reference sequence). Deletions cut 6 bases from V and 0 bases from J, with 15 bases between. The CDR3 runs 15 residues. CDR3 sequence reads: CSAADRYSSYNEQFF. The DNA for the CDR3 is TGCAGTGCGGCTGACAGGTATAGCTCCTACAATGAGCAGTTCTTC.

V usage is TRBV5-4 and J usage is TRBJ2-5, with 8 nucleotides matching TRBD1. After removal of 3 bases from V and 4 bases from J, the junction contained 8 bases not matched to a gene. Germline V gene sequence: CDR1 SGHNT, CDR2 YYREEE (reference sequence). This CDR3 is 15 amino acids long. CDR3 protein: CASSSADRGRETQYF. CDR3 nucleotide sequence: TGTGCCAGCAGCTCAGCCGACAGGGGAAGAGAGACCCAGTACTTC. The whole variable domain, remainder taken from reference TRBV5-4 and TRBJ2-5, is ETGVTQSPTHLIKTRGQQVTLRCSSQSGHNTVSWYQQALGQGPQFIFQYYREEENGRGNFPPRFSGLQFPNYSSELNVNALELDDSALYLCASSSADRGRETQYFGPGTRLLVL.

This clonotype was seen repeatedly, ten times or more. CDR3 sequence reads: CASSLVGSGDLYNEQFF. The CDR3 DNA follows: TGTGCCAGCAGCTTAGTAGGTAGCGGCGATTTATACAATGAGCAGTTCTTC. V gene TRBV7-2 combines with J gene TRBJ2-1, with TRBD2 as a possible D gene (6 bases). CDR1 and CDR2 (germline): SGHTA, FQGNSA. This CDR3 is 17 amino acids long. V was trimmed by 1 base and J by 4 bases, leaving 17 bases between them.

This chain connects TRBV18 to TRBJ2-3, with 9 positions matching TRBD1. Germline V gives CDR1 KGHSH, CDR2 LQKENI. The CDR3 runs 16 residues. V shed 0 bases and J 5 bases; nucleotides not matched to a gene: 6. The CDR3 sequence: CASSPPVGTGKDTQYF. CDR3 coding DNA: TGTGCCAGCTCACCACCAGTCGGGACAGGGAAAGATACGCAGTATTTT.

This clonotype was seen only a few times. The chain recombines TRBV24-1 with TRBJ2-5; D may match TRBD1 or TRBD2 (5 bases each). Deletions cut 4 bases from V and 11 bases from J, with 13 bases between. The CDR3 covers 12 residues. The germline V gene encodes CDR1 KGHDR and CDR2 SFDVKD. The CDR3: CATSDSRDPQYF. The CDR3 nucleotides read TGTGCCACCAGTGACTCCCGGGACCCTCAGTACTTC.

This clonotype was seen a handful of times. J is TRBJ2-1 and V is TRBV15; TRBD1 might be the D (5 bases). Germline CDR1 and CDR2: LNHNV and YYDKDF (reference sequence). The V end lost 8 bases, the J end lost 7 bases, and 18 bases lay between the germline ends. The CDR3 runs to 14 residues. For the CDR3, the DNA is TGTGCCACCTCAAGACCTGCAACAGGAAATGAGCAGTTCTTC. Residues: CATSRPATGNEQFF.

This clonotype has just a few counts. This chain connects TRBV6-5 to TRBJ2-3; D uncertain. Germline CDR1 is MNHEY and CDR2 is SVGAGI. Trimming removed 4 bases at V and 0 bases at J, with 5 bases between. The CDR3 has 13 amino acids. CDR3 bases: TGTGCCAGCAGTTGGGATAGCACAGATACGCAGTATTTT. This translates into CASSWDSTDTQYF.

This chain links TRBV20-1 with TRBJ2-1; 8 bases line up with TRBD2. This CDR3 is built from 16 residues. Germline values: CDR1 DFQATT, CDR2 SNEGSKA (reference sequence). J gave up 6 bases and V 0 bases, and 10 bases lay outside the gene matches. Here the CDR3 DNA reads TGCAGTGCTAGAGATGGGGCACTAGCGGTTGGCAATGAGCAGTTCTTC. Amino acid sequence: CSARDGALAVGNEQFF.

This clonotype has ten or more counts. J is TRBJ1-4 and V is TRBV20-1, with TRBD1 as a possible D gene (6 bases). V was shortened by 3 bases and J by 7 bases, with 9 bases between the two germline ends. This CDR3 is 12 amino acids long. Looked up from germline, CDR1 is DFQATT and CDR2 is SNEGSKA (reference sequence). This chain's CDR3 is CSASYRAEKLFF. CDR3 bases: TGCAGTGCTAGTTACAGGGCTGAAAAACTGTTTTTT.

In its sample, this clonotype was seen many times. The chain has TRBV20-1 and TRBJ1-1; D perhaps matches TRBD1 (5 bases). The germline CDR1 and CDR2 sequences are DFQATT and SNEGSKA (reference sequence). Trimming removed 0 bases from V and 4 bases from J, with 9 bases in between. The CDR3 is 13 residues long. The CDR3 bases are TGCAGTGCTAGAGATGGGGCCAGCACTGAAGCTTTCTTT. Residues: CSARDGASTEAFF.

There are many counts of this clonotype. The chain employs TRBV20-1 and TRBJ1-3; D not resolved. CDR1 DFQATT and CDR2 SNEGSKA come from the germline V gene (reference sequence). V shed 6 bases and J shed 4 bases, with 7 bases lying between them. The CDR3 extends over 11 amino acids. Here the CDR3 reads CSAPDGNTIYF. The CDR3 nucleotides read TGCAGTGCCCCGGACGGAAACACCATATATTTT.

This clonotype was observed at least ten times. The chain uses TRBV20-1 and TRBJ1-2; no reliable D call. Trimming left V 2 bases short and J 5 bases short, with 12 bases between. The CDR3 loop spans 13 amino acids. Per the germline V gene, CDR1 is DFQATT and CDR2 is SNEGSKA (reference sequence). CDR3 nucleotides: TGCAGTGCTAGACTGGTACAACCGTATGGCTACACCTTC. It specifies CSARLVQPYGYTF.

This rearrangement joins TRBV4-2 to TRBJ1-2; TRBD1 agrees at 8 bases. Trimming removed 1 base from V and 2 bases from J; junction bases left unmatched: 0. The CDR3 extends over 14 amino acids. Germline CDR1 LGHNA, CDR2 YNFKEQ. The CDR3 spells CASSQGTGNYGYTF. The CDR3 DNA reads as TGTGCCAGCAGCCAAGGGACAGGGAACTATGGCTACACCTTC.

V and J are TRBV20-1 and TRBJ2-1; 8 positions match TRBD1. Germline CDR1 and CDR2: DFQATT and SNEGSKA (reference sequence). The CDR3 is 16 residues long. The ends lost 6 bases at V and 0 bases at J; junction bases unmatched: 10. In DNA form, the CDR3 reads TGCAGTGCAGAAAGACAGGGGCCCGTCTCCTACAATGAGCAGTTCTTC. Protein: CSAERQGPVSYNEQFF.

This chain joins TRBV6-5 and TRBJ1-6, with D unclear. The V and J ends lost 4 bases and 13 bases respectively, with 11 bases between them. This CDR3 region has 12 residues. The V gene's germline CDR1 is MNHEY and CDR2 SVGAGI. This CDR3 is CASSSQAAPLHF. The CDR3 nucleotides are TGTGCCAGCAGTTCCCAGGCAGCGCCCCTCCACTTT.

The chain recombines TRBV25-1 with TRBJ2-3; TRBD1 matches at 7 bases. The CDR3 is made up of 16 amino acids. Trimming cost V 1 base and J 0 bases; bases outside gene matches: 4. CDR1 is MGHDK and CDR2 is SYGVNS in the germline V gene. The CDR3 DNA reads as TGTGCCAGCAGTGAATTCGACAGGGCGAGCACAGATACGCAGTATTTT. Amino acid sequence: CASSEFDRASTDTQYF.